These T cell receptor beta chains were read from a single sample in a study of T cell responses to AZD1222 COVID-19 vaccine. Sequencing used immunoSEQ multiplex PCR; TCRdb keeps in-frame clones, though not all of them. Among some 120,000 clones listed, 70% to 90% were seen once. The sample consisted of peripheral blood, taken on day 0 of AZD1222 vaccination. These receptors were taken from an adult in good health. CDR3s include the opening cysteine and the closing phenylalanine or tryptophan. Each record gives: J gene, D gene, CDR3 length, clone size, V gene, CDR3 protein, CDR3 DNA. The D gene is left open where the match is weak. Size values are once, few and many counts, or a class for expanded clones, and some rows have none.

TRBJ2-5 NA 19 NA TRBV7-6 CASSLHQSGHRFGWETQYF TGTGCCAGCAGCTTACATCAGTCGGGTCACCGGTTCGGGTGGGAGACCCAGTACTTC
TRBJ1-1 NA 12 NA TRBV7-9 CASSPAGFVAFF TGTGCCAGCAGCCCCGCTGGGTTTGTAGCTTTCTTT
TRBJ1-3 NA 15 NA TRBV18 CASSPNPTADDTIYF TGTGCCAGCTCACCAAATCCTACTGCGGATGACACCATATATTTT
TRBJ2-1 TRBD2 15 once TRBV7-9 CASSTTSGGANEQFF TGTGCCAGCAGCACCACTAGCGGGGGGGCCAATGAGCAGTTCTTC
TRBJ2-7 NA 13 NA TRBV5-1 CASSLDPRGEQYF TGCGCCAGCAGCTTGGATCCGCGAGGCGAGCAGTACTTC
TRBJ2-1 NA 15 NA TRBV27 CASSSWQGGYNEQFF TGTGCCAGCAGTTCCTGGCAGGGGGGTTACAATGAGCAGTTCTTC
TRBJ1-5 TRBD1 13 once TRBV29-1 CSVGDRLNQPQHF TGCAGCGTGGGGGACAGGCTCAATCAGCCCCAGCATTTT
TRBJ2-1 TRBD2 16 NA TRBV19 CASSLAGGPSGNEQFF TGTGCCAGTAGCCTAGCGGGAGGGCCATCGGGGAATGAGCAGTTCTTC
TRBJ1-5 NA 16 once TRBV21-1 CASSKEEGLRDQPQHF TGTGCCAGCAGCAAAGAAGAGGGCCTGAGGGATCAGCCCCAGCATTTT
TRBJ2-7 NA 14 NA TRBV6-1 CASSERAGSYEQYF TGTGCCAGCAGTGAAAGGGCGGGGTCCTACGAGCAGTACTTC
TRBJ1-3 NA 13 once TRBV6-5 CASRVLSGNTIYF TGTGCCAGCAGGGTCCTCTCTGGAAACACCATATATTTT
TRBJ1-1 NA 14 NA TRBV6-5 CASSYFPGGPEAFF TGTGCCAGCAGTTACTTCCCTGGGGGGCCTGAAGCTTTCTTT
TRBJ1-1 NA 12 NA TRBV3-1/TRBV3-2 CASSHFSTEAFF TGTGCCAGCAGCCACTTTTCGACTGAAGCTTTCTTT
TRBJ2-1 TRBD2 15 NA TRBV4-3 CASSQEEGGPNEQFF TGCGCCAGCAGCCAAGAGGAGGGAGGGCCGAATGAGCAGTTCTTC
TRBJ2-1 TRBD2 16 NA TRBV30 CAWGGASGRGYNEQFF TGTGCCTGGGGAGGGGCTAGCGGGAGGGGCTACAATGAGCAGTTCTTC
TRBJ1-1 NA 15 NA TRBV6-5 CASSYDTNLRREAFF TGTGCCAGCAGTTATGACACCAACCTCCGCCGTGAAGCTTTCTTT
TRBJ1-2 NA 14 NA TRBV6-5 CASSYSRGGYGYTF TGTGCCAGCAGTTACTCAAGGGGAGGCTATGGCTACACCTTC
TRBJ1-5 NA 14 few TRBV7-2 CASSLGGVSQPQHF TGTGCCAGCAGCTTAGGAGGGGTGAGTCAGCCCCAGCATTTT
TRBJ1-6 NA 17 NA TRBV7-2 CASSRAGWIGAISPLHF TGTGCCAGCAGCCGTGCCGGGTGGATCGGGGCAATCTCACCCCTCCACTTT
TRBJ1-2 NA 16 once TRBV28 CASSPLRVGGLDGYTF TGTGCCAGCAGTCCACTTAGGGTTGGGGGTCTCGATGGCTACACCTTC
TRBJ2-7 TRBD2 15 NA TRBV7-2 CASSLALSGGYEQYF TGTGCCAGCAGCCTCGCCCTTAGCGGGGGATACGAGCAGTACTTC
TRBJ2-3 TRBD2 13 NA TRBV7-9 CALRAGVTDTQYF TGTGCCCTACGGGCGGGGGTCACAGATACGCAGTATTTT
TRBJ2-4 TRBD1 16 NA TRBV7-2 CASSFRQGEALNIQYF TGTGCCAGCAGCTTCCGACAGGGTGAGGCGTTGAACATTCAGTACTTC
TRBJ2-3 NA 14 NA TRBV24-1 CATSDLASTDTQYF TGTGCCACCAGTGATTTGGCCAGCACAGATACGCAGTATTTT
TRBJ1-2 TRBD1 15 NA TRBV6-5 CASKPGTAYSYGYTF TGTGCCAGCAAACCCGGGACAGCTTATTCCTATGGCTACACCTTC
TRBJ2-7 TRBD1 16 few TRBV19 CASSMGGQGSSYEQYF TGTGCCAGTAGTATGGGAGGACAGGGGTCTTCCTACGAGCAGTACTTC
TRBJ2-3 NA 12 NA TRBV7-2 CASSYLTDTQYF TGTGCCAGCAGCTACCTAACAGATACGCAGTATTTT
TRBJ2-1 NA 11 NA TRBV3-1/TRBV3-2 CASSQGSEQFF TGTGCCAGCAGCCAGGGCTCCGAGCAGTTCTTC
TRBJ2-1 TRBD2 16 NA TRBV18 CASSRRTSGEYNEQFF TGTGCCAGCTCACGAAGGACTAGCGGGGAGTACAATGAGCAGTTCTTC
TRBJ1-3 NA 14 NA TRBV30 CAWSPTHSGNTIYF TGTGCCTGGAGTCCGACGCATTCTGGAAACACCATATATTTT
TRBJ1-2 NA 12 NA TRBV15 CATGSGVGGYTF TGTGCCACAGGGAGCGGGGTTGGGGGCTACACCTTC
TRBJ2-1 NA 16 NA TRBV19 CASSGQSPTRAHEQFF TGTGCCAGTAGTGGCCAAAGTCCGACTAGAGCTCATGAGCAGTTCTTC
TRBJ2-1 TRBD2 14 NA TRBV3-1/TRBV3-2 CASSPLLAGVEQFF TGTGCCAGCAGCCCACTACTAGCGGGGGTTGAGCAGTTCTTC